Listed here are 23 T cell receptor beta chains from one sample, sequenced in a study of control samples from healthy donors and cancer patients (TCRdb year 2020). Library creation used the immunoSEQ multiplex PCR assay. TCRdb limited this immuneACCESS table to in-frame rearrangements with V and J called. A share of clones is missing; checked studies link under half to unresolved V genes, and the rest is unexplained. The sample contains over 150,000 clones, about 90% of them found a single time. The ten largest account for approximately 2% of the sample. The sequenced sample consisted of blood. The source is a woman between 40 and 55 years old in good health.

The chain joins TRBV12-3 or TRBV12-4 to TRBJ1-1, with D hard to call. Trimming cost V 3 bases and J 6 bases, with 5 bases left between them. CDR3 length: 11 amino acids. The CDR3 region has the DNA TGTGCCAGCAGTTTGGATGCTGAAGCTTTCTTT. Residues: CASSLDAEAFF.

V and J are TRBV20-1 and TRBJ2-3, with D tentatively TRBD2 (5 bases). CDR3 length equals 13 residues. Trimming pared 3 bases from V and 6 bases from J, leaving 13 bases between. Germline CDR1 is DFQATT and CDR2 is SNEGSKA (reference sequence). The CDR3 sequence: CSASRASSDTQYF. CDR3 DNA: TGCAGTGCTAGTCGGGCTAGCTCCGATACGCAGTATTTT.

V and J are TRBV28 and TRBJ1-3, with a weak D call TRBD1 (5 bases). Germline V gene data show CDR1 as MDHEN and CDR2 as SYDVKM. This CDR3 has 14 residues. The V end was cut by 11 bases, the J end by 0 bases, with 14 bases between. The DNA for the CDR3 is TGTGCCGCCAGGGAAAATGGCTCTGGAAACACCATATATTTT. Protein product: CAARENGSGNTIYF.

The chain has TRBV6-5 and TRBJ1-1; no definite D call. V shed 0 bases and J shed 3 bases, with 8 bases lying between them. CDR3 size: 14 residues. Germline CDR1 MNHEY, CDR2 SVGAGI. Here the CDR3 reads CASSYSIRDTEAFF. The CDR3 DNA reads TGTGCCAGCAGTTACTCCATTCGAGACACTGAAGCTTTCTTT.

This clone was detected only once. The J gene is TRBJ1-1, the V gene TRBV11-2; D possibly corresponds to TRBD1 (5 bases). The CDR3 has 13 amino acids. Germline V gene lookup returns CDR1 SGHAT and CDR2 FQNNGV. Trimming stripped 2 bases from V and 5 bases from J, with 9 bases between. CDR3 sequence reads: CASSLSGGTEAFF. The CDR3 nucleotides are TGTGCCAGCAGCTTATCGGGGGGTACTGAAGCTTTCTTT. Full variable domain (rest looked up from reference TRBV11-2 and TRBJ1-1): EAGVAQSPRYKIIEKRQSVAFWCNPISGHATLYWYQQILGQGPKLLIQFQNNGVVDDSQLPKDRFSAERLKGVDSTLKIQPAKLEDSAVYLCASSLSGGTEAFFGQGTRLTVV.

The chain's CDR3 is CASSMGGTAPRKNTEAFF. DNA for the CDR3: TGTGCCAGTAGTATGGGGGGGACAGCCCCTAGAAAGAACACTGAAGCTTTCTTT. V gene TRBV19 combines with J gene TRBJ1-1; 7 bases align to TRBD1. Trimming cost V 3 bases and J 1 base; bases outside gene matches: 14. CDR1 and CDR2 from the germline V gene are LNHDA and SQIVND (reference sequence). The CDR3 length is 18 residues.

This sequence joins TRBV29-1 and TRBJ2-1; 10 nucleotides match TRBD1. V was pared by 8 bases and J by 0 bases, with 10 bases of the junction left unmatched. CDR1 and CDR2 from the germline V gene are SQVTM and ANQGSEA. The CDR3 extends over 16 amino acids. CDR3 region: CSFLTGGGSSYNEQFF. The CDR3 nucleotides are TGCAGCTTCCTGACAGGGGGCGGTAGCTCCTACAATGAGCAGTTCTTC.

V gene TRBV2 combines with J gene TRBJ1-4, with a tentative D call TRBD1 (6 bases). Trimming stripped 6 bases from V and 1 base from J, with 9 bases between. The length of the CDR3 is 14 residues. CDR1 and CDR2 from the germline V gene are SNHLY and FYNNEI. This chain's CDR3 is CASRLTGTNEKLFF. The CDR3 region has the DNA TGTGCCAGCAGGCTGACAGGAACTAATGAAAAACTGTTTTTT. The full variable domain, rest sourced from reference TRBV2 and TRBJ1-4, is EPEVTQTPSHQVTQMGQEVILRCVPISNHLYFYWYRQILGQKVEFLVSFYNNEISEKSEIFDDQFSVERPDGSNFTLKIRSTKLEDSAMYFCASRLTGTNEKLFFGSGTQLSVL.

The rearrangement uses TRBV7-8 and TRBJ2-3; D may be TRBD1 (6 bases). This CDR3 comprises 15 residues. With 6 bases removed from V and 4 bases from J, the gap between germline ends came to 17 bases. Germline V gene lookup returns CDR1 SGHVS and CDR2 FQNEAQ. The CDR3 nucleotides are TGTGCCAGCAGTCCAAACCTGCCAGGGGCAGATACGCAGTATTTT. Translated, it gives CASSPNLPGADTQYF.

The genes are TRBV7-3 and TRBJ1-2; 7 bases are a match to TRBD1. Germline V CDR1 and CDR2: SGHTA, FQGTGA. V shed 5 bases, J shed 6 bases, and the junction held 3 bases outside the gene matches. The CDR3 spans 12 residues. The CDR3 region has the DNA TGTGCCAGCAGCCTAGGGGGCAATGGCTACACCTTC. Translated: CASSLGGNGYTF.

Here the CDR3 reads CASSVAGQGKTYEQYF. The CDR3 coding sequence is TGTGCCAGCAGTGTTGCCGGGCAGGGAAAAACCTACGAGCAGTACTTC. The chain employs TRBV6-1 and TRBJ2-7, with a weak D call TRBD1 (5 bases). Per germline, CDR1 MNHNS and CDR2 SASEGT. The V gene lost 4 bases and the J gene lost 2 bases, with 18 bases spanning the gap. This CDR3 has 16 amino acids.

In its sample, this clone was seen once. This CDR3 is CASSKEAGGSEQFF. CDR3 bases: TGTGCCAGCAGCAAAGAGGCCGGGGGGAGCGAGCAGTTCTTC. This rearrangement joins TRBV21-1 to TRBJ2-1; the table's D gene call, TRBD2, was not cross checked with the DNA. TRBV21-1 is listed as a pseudogene. This CDR3 has 14 residues.

This clone has only one observation. The chain is built from TRBV2 and TRBJ1-4; D possibly corresponds to TRBD1 (6 bases). V dropped 2 bases and J dropped 6 bases, with 13 bases sitting between them. This CDR3 has 15 amino acids. Germline-derived CDR1 and CDR2 are SNHLY and FYNNEI. This CDR3 reads CASSERTGSDEKLFF. DNA for the CDR3: TGTGCCAGCAGTGAACGTACAGGGTCGGATGAAAAACTGTTTTTT.

This sequence joins TRBV7-9 and TRBJ1-1; maybe TRBD1 (5 bases). The CDR3 runs 13 residues. The germline CDR1 and CDR2 sequences are SEHNR and FQNEAQ (reference sequence). The V and J ends lost 5 bases and 4 bases respectively, with 11 bases between them. The CDR3 coding sequence is TGTGCCAGCAGCCCCCCCCAGGGCACTGAAGCTTTCTTT. The encoded protein is CASSPPQGTEAFF. The full variable domain, in which reference TRBV7-9 and TRBJ1-1 provide the parts outside the CDR3, is DTGVSQNPRHKITKRGQNVTFRCDPISEHNRLYWYRQTLGQGPEFLTYFQNEAQLEKSRLLSDRFSAERPKGSFSTLEIQRTEQGDSAMYLCASSPPQGTEAFFGQGTRLTVV.

This chain uses TRBV6-5 with TRBJ1-6, with D unclear. CDR3 length: 14 amino acids. Germline V CDR1 and CDR2: MNHEY, SVGAGI. V was pared by 7 bases and J by 5 bases, with 12 bases between. The CDR3 here is CASTIQQDNSPLHF. In DNA form, the CDR3 reads TGTGCCAGCACCATCCAGCAGGATAATTCACCCCTCCACTTT.

The gene calls are TRBV24-1 and TRBJ2-2; no reliable D call. The CDR3 spans 16 residues. The ends were cut back, 2 bases at V and 6 bases at J, with 15 bases in the middle. Germline V gives CDR1 KGHDR, CDR2 SFDVKD. This CDR3 is CATSDSRAGFAGELFF. In DNA, the CDR3 is TGTGCCACCAGTGATTCTAGGGCAGGTTTCGCCGGGGAGCTGTTTTTT.

The rearrangement uses TRBV11-2 and TRBJ2-5; no firm D call. The V gene's germline CDR1 is SGHAT and CDR2 FQNNGV. CDR3 length equals 14 residues. Deletions cut 1 base from V and 5 bases from J, with 11 bases between. The DNA for the CDR3 is TGTGCCAGCAGCTTAGGGGCCGTGCGGGAGACCCAGTACTTC. Its translation: CASSLGAVRETQYF.

V gene TRBV11-2 combines with J gene TRBJ2-5; 7 positions agree with TRBD2. The germline CDR1 and CDR2 sequences are SGHAT and FQNNGV. The junction had 10 bases not matched to a gene; V was cut back by 4 bases and J by 5 bases. The CDR3 loop spans 15 amino acids. Written as DNA, the CDR3 is TGTGCCAGCAGCTGGGGACTAAAGTTCGTGGAGACCCAGTACTTC. This gives the protein CASSWGLKFVETQYF.

The chain joins TRBV15 to TRBJ2-2, with D possibly TRBD2 on 6 matching bases. The V end lost 2 bases, the J end lost 7 bases, and 14 bases lay between the germline ends. Germline loops: CDR1 LNHNV, CDR2 YYDKDF (reference sequence). This CDR3 comprises 15 residues. CDR3 nucleotides: TGTGCCACCAGCAGACTTCACGGGGGAATCGGGGAGCTGTTTTTT. Protein sequence: CATSRLHGGIGELFF.

The V call is TRBV7-9, the J call TRBJ1-5; D not certain. The CDR3 runs to 15 residues. V dropped 0 bases and J dropped 2 bases, with 8 bases sitting between them. In germline, CDR1 is SEHNR, CDR2 FQNEAQ (reference sequence). CDR3 sequence: CASSLAGPGNQPQHF. In DNA form, the CDR3 reads TGTGCCAGCAGCTTAGCTGGGCCGGGCAATCAGCCCCAGCATTTT. The full variable domain, in which reference TRBV7-9 and TRBJ1-5 provide the parts outside the CDR3, is DTGVSQNPRHKITKRGQNVTFRCDPISEHNRLYWYRQTLGQGPEFLTYFQNEAQLEKSRLLSDRFSAERPKGSFSTLEIQRTEQGDSAMYLCASSLAGPGNQPQHFGDGTRLSIL.

This clone was counted a single time. This sequence joins TRBV9 and TRBJ1-1; possibly TRBD1 for D (5 bases). This CDR3 region has 15 residues. Trimming removed 1 base from V and 7 bases from J, with 17 bases in between. Germline V CDR1 and CDR2: SGDLS, YYNGEE. The CDR3: CASSVSVFQQDEAFF. The CDR3, as DNA: TGTGCCAGCAGCGTATCGGTGTTTCAACAGGATGAAGCTTTCTTT.

The rearrangement joins TRBV7-8 to TRBJ1-3; tentative D call: TRBD1 (6 bases). The CDR3 has 14 residues. The germline gives CDR1 SGHVS, CDR2 FQNEAQ. The V gene lost 5 bases and the J gene lost 4 bases, with 12 bases spanning the gap. CDR3 region: CASSLEGGGNTIYF. The DNA for the CDR3 is TGTGCCAGCAGCCTGGAGGGGGGCGGAAACACCATATATTTT.

This clone has just a few counts. V usage is TRBV2 and J usage is TRBJ1-2; possibly TRBD1 for D (5 bases). Between the trimmed V and J ends, which lost 11 bases and 4 bases, there was a span of 23 bases. The CDR3 consists of 15 residues. From germline, CDR1 is SNHLY and CDR2 FYNNEI. The CDR3 region has the DNA TGTGCCGGAGGGCGGGAGGGGAGATCGGTCTATGGCTACACCTTC. This sequence encodes CAGGREGRSVYGYTF.